The next 3 T cell receptor beta chains were all read from a single sample in a study of cytomegalovirus exposure and HLA in healthy donors. Primers for the PCR totalled 60 Vbeta and 13 Jbeta. Sequencing was performed with immunoSEQ multiplex PCR; in TCRdb, only in-frame clones are kept and a portion is missing. Of roughly 120,000 clones detected, around 79% appear once; the ten largest clones hold around 4.5%. Source material: PBMCs. Every receptor here comes from a woman between 40 and 55 years old in good health and CMV-seronegative.

V and J are TRBV7-2 and TRBJ2-3, with 7 bases identical to TRBD1. J gave up 0 bases and V 4 bases, and 13 bases lay outside the gene matches. There are 18 residues in the CDR3. Germline lookup yields CDR1 SGHTA and CDR2 FQGNSA. CDR3 in DNA: TGTGCCAGCAGCTCTAAGGGGACAGTCACATCTAGCACAGATACGCAGTATTTT. Translated: CASSSKGTVTSSTDTQYF.

The V and J genes are TRBV19 and TRBJ1-1, with 7 bases that match TRBD1. The CDR3 covers 14 residues. The V gene end was trimmed by 0 bases and the J gene end by 5 bases; junction bases not matched to a gene: 3. Germline V gene lookup returns CDR1 LNHDA and CDR2 SQIVND (reference sequence). CDR3 residues: CASSIDQTGTEAFF. CDR3 bases: TGTGCCAGTAGTATAGACCAGACAGGGACTGAAGCTTTCTTT.

This sequence joins TRBV18 and TRBJ2-3, with TRBD1 matching 9 bases. Trimming at V came to 3 bases and at J to 4 bases, leaving 5 bases not matched to a gene. Looked up from germline, CDR1 is KGHSH and CDR2 is LQKENI. The CDR3 sequence is 15 residues long. This CDR3 is CASSPRDRVADTQYF. The CDR3 coding sequence is TGTGCCAGCTCACCCCGGGACAGGGTCGCAGATACGCAGTATTTT.